These 2 T cell receptor beta chains were all obtained from the same sample, sequenced in a study of T cells expressing NK-cell markers. TCRdb re-called the 5' RACE reads; one entry per CDR3 protein, DNA not given. This repertoire includes fewer than 550,000 distinct CDR3 sequences. Sequenced: blood T cells: a sorted CD56 or NKG2C T cell subset, CD4+ or CD8+ T cells, or bulk PBMC T cells (not recorded which). The receptors were gathered from a woman between 45 and 60 years old in good health.

V usage is TRBV29-1 and J usage is TRBJ1-2. This CDR3 has 12 amino acids. CDR1 and CDR2 from the germline V gene are SQVTM and ANQGSEA. The CDR3 here is CSVEDPEYGYTF.

This chain uses TRBV24-1 with TRBJ2-2. Germline CDR1 reads KGHDR; CDR2 reads SFDVKD. This CDR3 comprises 13 residues. CDR3 residues: CATAASNTGELFF.